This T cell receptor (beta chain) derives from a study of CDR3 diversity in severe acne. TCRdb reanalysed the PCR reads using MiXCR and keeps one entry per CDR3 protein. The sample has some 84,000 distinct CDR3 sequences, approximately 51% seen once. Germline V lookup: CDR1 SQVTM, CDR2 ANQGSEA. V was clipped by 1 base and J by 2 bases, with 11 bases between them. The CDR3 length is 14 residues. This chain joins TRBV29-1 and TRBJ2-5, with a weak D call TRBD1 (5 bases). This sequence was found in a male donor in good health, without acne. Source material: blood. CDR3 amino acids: CSVEGTPIQETQYF. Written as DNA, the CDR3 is TGCAGCGTTGAAGGGACACCGATTCAAGAGACCCAGTACTTC.